The clone carrying this T cell receptor (beta chain) was counted a single time. No antigen is known for it. Previously, flow cytometry had revealed CD8+CD57+ cell expansion in the patients chosen for sequencing. This entry is derived from a study of CD8+CD57+ T cells in acquired aplastic anemia. Findings and caveats of the study: Patients shared twenty-nine CD8+ CDR3 sequences with controls.

Trimming left V 7 bases short and J 3 bases short, with 12 bases between. CDR1 and CDR2 (germline): SEHNR, FQNEAQ (reference sequence). This CDR3 contains 13 residues. CDR3 and TCR beta VDJ profiling relied on genomic DNA as the template. One entry per CDR3 protein results from TCRdb running MiXCR on the reads. The sample includes about 290,000 distinct CDR3 sequences, roughly 59% of them seen just once. Sequenced: sorted CD4+, CD8+, or CD8+CD57+ T cells (not recorded which) from PBMCs. This sequence originates from a human donor with aplastic anemia. The chain couples TRBV7-9 to TRBJ2-5; perhaps TRBD2 as D (6 bases). The CDR3 is CASMVWGEETQYF. The CDR3 coding sequence is TGTGCCAGCATGGTCTGGGGGGAAGAGACCCAGTACTTC.